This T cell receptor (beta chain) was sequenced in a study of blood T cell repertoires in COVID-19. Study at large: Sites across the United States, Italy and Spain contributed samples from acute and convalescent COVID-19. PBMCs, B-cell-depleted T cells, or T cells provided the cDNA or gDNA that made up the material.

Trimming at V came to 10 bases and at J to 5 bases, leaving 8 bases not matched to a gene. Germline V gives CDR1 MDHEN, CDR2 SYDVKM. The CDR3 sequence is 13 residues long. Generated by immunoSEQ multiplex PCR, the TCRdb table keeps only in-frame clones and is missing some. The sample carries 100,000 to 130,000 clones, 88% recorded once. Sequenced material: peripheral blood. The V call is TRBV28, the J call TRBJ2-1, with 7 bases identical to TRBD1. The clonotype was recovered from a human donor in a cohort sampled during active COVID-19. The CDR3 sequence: CATSDRNNNEQFF. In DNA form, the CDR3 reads TGTGCCACCTCGGACAGGAATAACAATGAGCAGTTCTTC.